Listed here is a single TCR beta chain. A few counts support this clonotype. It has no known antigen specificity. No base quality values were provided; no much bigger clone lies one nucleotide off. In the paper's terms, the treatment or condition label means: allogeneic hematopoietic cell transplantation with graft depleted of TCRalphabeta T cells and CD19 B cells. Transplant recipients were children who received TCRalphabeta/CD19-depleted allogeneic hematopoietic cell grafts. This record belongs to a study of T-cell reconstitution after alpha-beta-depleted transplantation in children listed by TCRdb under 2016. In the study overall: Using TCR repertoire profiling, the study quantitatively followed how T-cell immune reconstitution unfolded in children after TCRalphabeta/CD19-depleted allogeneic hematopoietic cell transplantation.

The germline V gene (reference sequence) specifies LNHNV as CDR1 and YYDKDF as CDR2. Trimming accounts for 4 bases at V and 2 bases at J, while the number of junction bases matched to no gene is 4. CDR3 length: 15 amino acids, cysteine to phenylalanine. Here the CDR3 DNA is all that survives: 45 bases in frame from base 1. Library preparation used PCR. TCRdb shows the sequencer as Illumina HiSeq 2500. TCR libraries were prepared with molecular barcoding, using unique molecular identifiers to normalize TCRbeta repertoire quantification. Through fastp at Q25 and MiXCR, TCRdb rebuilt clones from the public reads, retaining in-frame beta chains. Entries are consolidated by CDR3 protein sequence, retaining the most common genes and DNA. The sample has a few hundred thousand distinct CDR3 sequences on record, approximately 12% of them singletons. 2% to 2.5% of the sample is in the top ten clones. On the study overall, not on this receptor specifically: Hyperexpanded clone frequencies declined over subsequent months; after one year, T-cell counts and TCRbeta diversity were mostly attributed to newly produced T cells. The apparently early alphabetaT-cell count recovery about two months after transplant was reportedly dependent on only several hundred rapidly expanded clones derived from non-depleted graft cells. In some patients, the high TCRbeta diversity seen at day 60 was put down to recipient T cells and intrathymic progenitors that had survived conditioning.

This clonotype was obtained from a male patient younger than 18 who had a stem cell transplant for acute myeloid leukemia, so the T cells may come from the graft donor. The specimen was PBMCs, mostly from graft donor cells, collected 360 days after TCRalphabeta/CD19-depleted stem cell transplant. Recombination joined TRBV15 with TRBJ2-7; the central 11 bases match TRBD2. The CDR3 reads CATSTGLADTYEQYF. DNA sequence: TGTGCCACCAGCACGGGACTAGCGGACACCTACGAGCAGTACTTC.